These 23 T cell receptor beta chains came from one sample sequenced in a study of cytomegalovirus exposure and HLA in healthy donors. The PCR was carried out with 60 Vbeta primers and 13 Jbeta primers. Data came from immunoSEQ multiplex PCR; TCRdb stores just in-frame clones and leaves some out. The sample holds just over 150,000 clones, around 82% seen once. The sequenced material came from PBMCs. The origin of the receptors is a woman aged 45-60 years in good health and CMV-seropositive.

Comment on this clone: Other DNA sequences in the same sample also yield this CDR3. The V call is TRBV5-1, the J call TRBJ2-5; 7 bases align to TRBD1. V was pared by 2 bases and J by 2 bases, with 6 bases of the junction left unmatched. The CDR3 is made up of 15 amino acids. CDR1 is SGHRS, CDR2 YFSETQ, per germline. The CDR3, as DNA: TGCGCCAGCAGCTTCAGGGGGTCGGGGCAAGAGACCCAGTACTTC. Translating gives CASSFRGSGQETQYF. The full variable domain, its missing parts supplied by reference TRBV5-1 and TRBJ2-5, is KAGVTQTPRYLIKTRGQQVTLSCSPISGHRSVSWYQQTPGQGLQFLFEYFSETQRNKGNFPGRFSGRQFSNSRSEMNVSTLELGDSALYLCASSFRGSGQETQYFGPGTRLLVL.

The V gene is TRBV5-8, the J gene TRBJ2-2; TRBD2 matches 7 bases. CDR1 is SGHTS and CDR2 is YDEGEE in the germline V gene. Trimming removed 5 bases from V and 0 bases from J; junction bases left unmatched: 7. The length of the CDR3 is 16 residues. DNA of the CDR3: TGTGCCAGCAGTTCTGGACTAGTAACGAACACCGGGGAGCTGTTTTTT. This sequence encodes CASSSGLVTNTGELFF.

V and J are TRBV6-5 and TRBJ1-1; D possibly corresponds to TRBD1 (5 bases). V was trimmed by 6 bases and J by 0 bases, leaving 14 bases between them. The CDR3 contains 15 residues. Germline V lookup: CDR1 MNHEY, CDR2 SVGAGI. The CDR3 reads CASSLSGTVNTEAFF. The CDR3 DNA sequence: TGTGCCAGCAGCCTAAGCGGGACGGTGAACACTGAAGCTTTCTTT.

The CDR3 DNA follows: TGTGCCAGTAGTATAGATCCAGGGTTCGACGAGCAGTACTTC. Translating gives CASSIDPGFDEQYF. V and J are TRBV19 and TRBJ2-7, with a possible D match to TRBD1 (5 bases). The CDR3 totals 14 residues. CDR1 LNHDA and CDR2 SQIVND come from the germline V gene (reference sequence). V was shortened by 0 bases and J by 5 bases, with 11 bases between the two germline ends.

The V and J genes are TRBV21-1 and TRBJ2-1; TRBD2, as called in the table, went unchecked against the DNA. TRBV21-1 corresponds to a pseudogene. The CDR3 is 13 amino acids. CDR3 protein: CASSRMEGDEQFF. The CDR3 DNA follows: TGTGCCAGCAGCAGAATGGAGGGTGATGAGCAGTTCTTC.

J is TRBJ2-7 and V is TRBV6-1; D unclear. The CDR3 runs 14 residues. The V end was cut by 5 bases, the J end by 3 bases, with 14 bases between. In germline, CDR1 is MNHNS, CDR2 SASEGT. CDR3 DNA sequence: TGTGCCAGCAGTTTTAGGCAGGATCTCTACGAGCAGTACTTC. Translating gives CASSFRQDLYEQYF.

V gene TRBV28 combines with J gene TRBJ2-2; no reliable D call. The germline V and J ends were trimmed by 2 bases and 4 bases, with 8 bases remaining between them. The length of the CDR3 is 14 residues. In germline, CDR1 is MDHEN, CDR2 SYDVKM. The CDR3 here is CASSLKLLTGELFF. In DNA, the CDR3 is TGTGCCAGCAGTTTAAAGCTTCTCACCGGGGAGCTGTTTTTT.

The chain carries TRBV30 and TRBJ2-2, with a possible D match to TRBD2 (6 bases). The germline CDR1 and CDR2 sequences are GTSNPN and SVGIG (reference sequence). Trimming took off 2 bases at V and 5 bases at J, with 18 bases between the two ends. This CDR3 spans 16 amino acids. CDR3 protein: CAWSPRDLRGTGELFF. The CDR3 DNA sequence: TGTGCCTGGAGTCCCCGGGACCTCCGGGGGACCGGGGAGCTGTTTTTT.

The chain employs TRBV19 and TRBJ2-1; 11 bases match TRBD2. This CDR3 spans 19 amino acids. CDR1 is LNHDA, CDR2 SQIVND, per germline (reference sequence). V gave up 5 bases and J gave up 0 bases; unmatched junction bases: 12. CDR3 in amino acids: CASSARSGGALSSYNEQFF. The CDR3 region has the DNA TGTGCCAGTAGTGCCCGTAGCGGGGGGGCCCTTAGCTCCTACAATGAGCAGTTCTTC.

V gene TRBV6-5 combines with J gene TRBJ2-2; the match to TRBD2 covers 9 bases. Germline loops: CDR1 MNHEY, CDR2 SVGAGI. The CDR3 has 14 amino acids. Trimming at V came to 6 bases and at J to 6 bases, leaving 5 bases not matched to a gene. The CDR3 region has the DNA TGTGCCAGCAGGAGCGGGGGGCTGGCCGGGGAGCTGTTTTTT. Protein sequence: CASRSGGLAGELFF.

The CDR3 nucleotides read TGTGCCAGCAGCTTGGCGACTAGCGGGGCGTCAGATACGCAGTATTTT. It encodes CASSLATSGASDTQYF. The chain recombines TRBV5-4 with TRBJ2-3; TRBD2 matches 11 bases. Germline loops: CDR1 SGHNT, CDR2 YYREEE (reference sequence). The CDR3 contains 16 residues. V dropped 0 bases and J dropped 4; count of bases not matched to a gene: 4.

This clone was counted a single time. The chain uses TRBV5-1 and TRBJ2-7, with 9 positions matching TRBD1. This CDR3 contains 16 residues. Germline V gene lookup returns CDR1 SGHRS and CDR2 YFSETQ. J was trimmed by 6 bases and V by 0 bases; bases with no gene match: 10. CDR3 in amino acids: CASSLDWGQGFREQYF. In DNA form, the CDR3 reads TGCGCCAGCAGCTTGGATTGGGGACAGGGATTCCGCGAGCAGTACTTC.

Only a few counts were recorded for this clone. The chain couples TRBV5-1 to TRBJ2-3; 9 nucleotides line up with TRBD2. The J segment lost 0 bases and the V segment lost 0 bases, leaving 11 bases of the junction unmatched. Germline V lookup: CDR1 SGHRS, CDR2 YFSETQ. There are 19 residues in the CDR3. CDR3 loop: CASSLGGAGGRVSTDTQYF. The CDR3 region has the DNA TGCGCCAGCAGCTTGGGTGGAGCGGGGGGCCGGGTCAGCACAGATACGCAGTATTTT.

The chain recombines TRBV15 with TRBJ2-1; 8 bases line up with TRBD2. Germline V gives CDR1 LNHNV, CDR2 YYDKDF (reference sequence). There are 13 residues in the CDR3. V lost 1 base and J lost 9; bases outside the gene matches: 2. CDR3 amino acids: CATSRGLAIEQFF. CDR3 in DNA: TGTGCCACCAGCAGAGGACTAGCGATTGAGCAGTTCTTC.

The CDR3 bases are TGTGCCAGCAGTCAATACGGGGTAGCGGGTGATGGCTACACCTTC. Its translation is CASSQYGVAGDGYTF. This rearrangement joins TRBV27 to TRBJ1-2, with D hard to call. V shed 5 bases and J shed 6 bases, with 19 bases lying between them. The CDR3 sequence is 15 residues long. From germline, CDR1 is MNHEY and CDR2 SMNVEV (reference sequence).

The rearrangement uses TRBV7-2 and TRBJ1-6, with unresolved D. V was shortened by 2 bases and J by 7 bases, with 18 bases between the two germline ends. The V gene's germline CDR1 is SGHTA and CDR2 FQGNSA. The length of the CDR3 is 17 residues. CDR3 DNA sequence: TGTGCCAGCAGCTTACATCCCCCCCGGGGAGGCAATTCACCCCTCCACTTT. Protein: CASSLHPPRGGNSPLHF.

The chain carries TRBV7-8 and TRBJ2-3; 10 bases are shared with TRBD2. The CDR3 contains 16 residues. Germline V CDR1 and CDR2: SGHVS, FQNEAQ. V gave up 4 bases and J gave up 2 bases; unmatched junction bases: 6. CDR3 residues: CASSYLAGAPTDTQYF. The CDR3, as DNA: TGTGCCAGCAGCTACCTAGCGGGGGCCCCCACAGATACGCAGTATTTT.

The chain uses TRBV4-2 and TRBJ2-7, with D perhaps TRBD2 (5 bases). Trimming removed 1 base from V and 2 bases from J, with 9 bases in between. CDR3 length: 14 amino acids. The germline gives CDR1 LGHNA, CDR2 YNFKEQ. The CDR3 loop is CASSQASGAYEQYF. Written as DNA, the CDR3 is TGTGCCAGCAGCCAAGCTTCCGGGGCCTACGAGCAGTACTTC.

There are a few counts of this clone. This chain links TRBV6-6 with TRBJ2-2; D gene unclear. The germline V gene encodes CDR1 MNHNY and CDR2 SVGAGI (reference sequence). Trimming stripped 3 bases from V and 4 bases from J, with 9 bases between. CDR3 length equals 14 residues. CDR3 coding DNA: TGTGCCAGCAGTTATGTGGAGTCCACCGGGGAGCTGTTTTTT. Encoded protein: CASSYVESTGELFF.

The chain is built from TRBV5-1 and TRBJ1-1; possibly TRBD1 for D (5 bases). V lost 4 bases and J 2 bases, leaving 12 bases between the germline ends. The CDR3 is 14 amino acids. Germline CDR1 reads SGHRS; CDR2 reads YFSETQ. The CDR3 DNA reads TGCGCCAGCAGCCCGACGACAGTAAACACTGAAGCTTTCTTT. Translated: CASSPTTVNTEAFF.

CDR3 in DNA: TGTGCCAGCAGCCCCCTACAGGGGGGAGGCTACACCTTC. Residues: CASSPLQGGGYTF. J is TRBJ1-2 and V is TRBV5-4; 8 nucleotides align to TRBD1. The CDR3 runs 13 residues. Germline V lookup: CDR1 SGHNT, CDR2 YYREEE (reference sequence). V dropped 4 bases and J dropped 8; count of bases not matched to a gene: 7.

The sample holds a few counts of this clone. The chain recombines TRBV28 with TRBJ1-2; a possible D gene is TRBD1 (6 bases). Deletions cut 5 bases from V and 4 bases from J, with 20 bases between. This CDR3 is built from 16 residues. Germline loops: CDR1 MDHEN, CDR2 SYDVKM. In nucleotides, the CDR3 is TGTGCCAGCAGTCTCGGGACACCCGGTATCCTCTATGGCTACACCTTC. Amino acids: CASSLGTPGILYGYTF.

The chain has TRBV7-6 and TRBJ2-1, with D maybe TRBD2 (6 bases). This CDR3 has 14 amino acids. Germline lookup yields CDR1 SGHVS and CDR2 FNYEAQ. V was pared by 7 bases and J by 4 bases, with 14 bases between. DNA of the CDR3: TGTGCCAGCACCTCTAGCGCGTCGTACAATGAGCAGTTCTTC. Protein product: CASTSSASYNEQFF.